This is a list of T cell receptor beta chains from one sample in a study of control samples from healthy donors and cancer patients. TCRdb keeps only in-frame clones here, not all; method: immunoSEQ multiplex PCR. The table has about 140,000 clones, 91% seen once. The sequencing sample was made of blood. These receptors all come from a man younger than 35 in good health. Each CDR3 is given with its conserved first and last residue. The D gene is left open where the match is weak. Clone size is not always given. Where it is, it says once, few, many or a class for expanded clones.

>TRBJ2-1|.|TRBD2|TRBV11-2
CASSLGTSGARWQFF
TGTGCCAGCAGTTTGGGGACTAGCGGGGCCCGATGGCAGTTCTTC
>TRBJ2-2|.|.|TRBV6-2/TRBV6-3
CASSYSNRPTGELFF
TGTGCCAGCAGTTACTCCAACCGACCCACCGGGGAGCTGTTTTTT
>TRBJ2-7|.|TRBD1|TRBV19
CASGTGSGAGEQYF
TGTGCCTCCGGGACAGGGTCAGGAGCTGGCGAGCAGTACTTC
>TRBJ2-7|.|.|TRBV4-2
CASSQVGGYEQYF
TGTGCCAGCAGCCAAGTAGGGGGCTACGAGCAGTACTTC
>TRBJ2-7|.|.|TRBV7-9
CASGWGDEQYF
TGTGCCAGCGGGTGGGGCGACGAGCAGTACTTC
>TRBJ1-4|.|.|TRBV3-1/TRBV3-2
CASSQEAPPGEKLFF
TGTGCCAGCAGCCAAGAAGCCCCTCCTGGTGAAAAACTGTTTTTT
>TRBJ1-6|.|.|TRBV4-2
CASSPEGVVMANSPLHF
TGTGCCAGCAGCCCGGAGGGAGTGGTAATGGCAAATTCACCCCTCCACTTT
>TRBJ1-2|.|.|TRBV28
CASSTGKGYTF
TGTGCCAGCAGTACAGGGAAGGGCTACACCTTC
>TRBJ1-1|.|.|TRBV5-4
CASSLVGRSSMNTEAFF
TGTGCCAGCAGCTTGGTGGGCAGGTCCTCCATGAACACTGAAGCTTTCTTT
>TRBJ2-1|.|.|TRBV6-1
CASSEASVHAEFF
TGTGCCAGCAGTGAAGCGTCGGTCCACGCGGAGTTCTTC
>TRBJ2-1|.|.|TRBV7-9
CASSLDVYNEQFF
TGTGCCAGCAGTTTGGACGTCTACAATGAGCAGTTCTTC
>TRBJ1-5|.|TRBD1|TRBV5-1
CASSLGTGDQPQHF
TGCGCCAGCAGCTTGGGAACAGGGGATCAGCCCCAGCATTTT
>TRBJ2-5|.|.|TRBV2
CASRRPSGPETQYF
TGTGCCAGCAGGCGACCCAGCGGGCCAGAGACCCAGTACTTC
>TRBJ1-1|.|.|TRBV18
CASSPAGSDTEAFF
TGTGCCAGCTCACCAGCGGGGAGTGACACTGAAGCTTTCTTT
>TRBJ2-3|.|TRBD2|TRBV30
CAWTAGVTDTQYF
TGTGCCTGGACGGCGGGGGTTACAGATACGCAGTATTTT
>TRBJ1-1|.|.|TRBV6-6
CASTPRGGTEAFF
TGTGCCAGCACCCCCCGAGGAGGGACTGAAGCTTTCTTT
>TRBJ2-2|.|TRBD1|TRBV18
CASSLTGTGAYDTGELFF
TGTGCCAGCTCACTTACCGGGACAGGGGCTTATGACACCGGGGAGCTGTTTTTT
>TRBJ2-3|.|TRBD1|TRBV19
CASRRTGADTQYF
TGTGCCAGTAGAAGGACAGGGGCAGATACGCAGTATTTT
>TRBJ1-5|once|.|TRBV6-2/TRBV6-3
CASSKPPKAHQPQHF
TGTGCCAGCAGTAAACCTCCAAAGGCGCATCAGCCCCAGCATTTT
>TRBJ1-5|.|TRBD1|TRBV9
CASSDRRGQKNQPQHF
TGTGCCAGCAGCGACCGTAGGGGACAGAAGAATCAGCCCCAGCATTTT
>TRBJ1-2|once|.|TRBV7-9
CASSLNTDYLYGYTF
TGTGCCAGCAGCTTAAACACAGATTACCTATATGGCTACACCTTC
>TRBJ1-6|.|TRBD1|TRBV7-2
CASSSPGRGMTPLHF
TGTGCCAGCAGCTCCCCAGGCAGGGGGATGACACCCCTCCACTTT
>TRBJ2-7|.|.|TRBV19
CARSRQTKTYEQYF
TGTGCCAGGAGCCGGCAGACTAAGACCTACGAGCAGTACTTC
>TRBJ2-7|.|.|TRBV19
CASSNTVFSSEQYF
TGTGCCAGTAGCAATACAGTGTTCTCGAGCGAGCAGTACTTC
>TRBJ2-7|.|TRBD2|TRBV5-1
CASSYTSGSSYEQYF
TGCGCCAGCAGCTACACTAGCGGGTCTTCCTACGAGCAGTACTTC
>TRBJ2-6|.|TRBD1|TRBV18
CASSPSEPGGSGNVLTF
TGTGCCAGCTCACCTTCTGAACCAGGGGGCTCTGGCAACGTCCTGACTTTC